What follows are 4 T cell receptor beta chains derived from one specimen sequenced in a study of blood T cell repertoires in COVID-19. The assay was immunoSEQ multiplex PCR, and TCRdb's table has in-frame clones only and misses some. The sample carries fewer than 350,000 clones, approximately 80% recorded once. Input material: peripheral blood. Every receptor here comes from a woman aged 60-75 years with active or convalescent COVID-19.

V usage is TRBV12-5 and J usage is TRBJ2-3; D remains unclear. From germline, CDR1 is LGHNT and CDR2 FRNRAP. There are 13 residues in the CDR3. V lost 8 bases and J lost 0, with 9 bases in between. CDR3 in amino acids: CASRDTSTDTQYF. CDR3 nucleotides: TGTGCTAGTCGAGACACTAGCACAGATACGCAGTATTTT.

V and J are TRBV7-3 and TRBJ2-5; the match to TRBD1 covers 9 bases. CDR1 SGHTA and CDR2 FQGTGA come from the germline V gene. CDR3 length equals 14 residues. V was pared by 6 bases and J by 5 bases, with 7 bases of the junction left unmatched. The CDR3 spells CASSLLGQGETQYF. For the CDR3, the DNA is TGTGCCAGCAGTCTCCTTGGACAGGGGGAGACCCAGTACTTC.

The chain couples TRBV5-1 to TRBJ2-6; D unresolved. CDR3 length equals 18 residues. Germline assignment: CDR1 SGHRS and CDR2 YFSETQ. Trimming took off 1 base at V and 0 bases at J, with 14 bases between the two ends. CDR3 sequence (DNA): TGCGCCAGCAGCTTGTTCGGGTTGGCCGCCTCTGGGGCCAACGTCCTGACTTTC. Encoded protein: CASSLFGLAASGANVLTF. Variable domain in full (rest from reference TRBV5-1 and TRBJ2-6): KAGVTQTPRYLIKTRGQQVTLSCSPISGHRSVSWYQQTPGQGLQFLFEYFSETQRNKGNFPGRFSGRQFSNSRSEMNVSTLELGDSALYLCASSLFGLAASGANVLTFGAGSRLTVL.

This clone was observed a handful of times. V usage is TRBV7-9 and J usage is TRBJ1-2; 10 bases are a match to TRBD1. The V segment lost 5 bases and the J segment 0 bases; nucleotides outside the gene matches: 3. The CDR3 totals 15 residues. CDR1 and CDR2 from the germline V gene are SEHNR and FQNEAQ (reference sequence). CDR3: CASSEGTGANYGYTF. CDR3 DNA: TGTGCCAGCAGCGAGGGGACAGGGGCTAACTATGGCTACACCTTC.